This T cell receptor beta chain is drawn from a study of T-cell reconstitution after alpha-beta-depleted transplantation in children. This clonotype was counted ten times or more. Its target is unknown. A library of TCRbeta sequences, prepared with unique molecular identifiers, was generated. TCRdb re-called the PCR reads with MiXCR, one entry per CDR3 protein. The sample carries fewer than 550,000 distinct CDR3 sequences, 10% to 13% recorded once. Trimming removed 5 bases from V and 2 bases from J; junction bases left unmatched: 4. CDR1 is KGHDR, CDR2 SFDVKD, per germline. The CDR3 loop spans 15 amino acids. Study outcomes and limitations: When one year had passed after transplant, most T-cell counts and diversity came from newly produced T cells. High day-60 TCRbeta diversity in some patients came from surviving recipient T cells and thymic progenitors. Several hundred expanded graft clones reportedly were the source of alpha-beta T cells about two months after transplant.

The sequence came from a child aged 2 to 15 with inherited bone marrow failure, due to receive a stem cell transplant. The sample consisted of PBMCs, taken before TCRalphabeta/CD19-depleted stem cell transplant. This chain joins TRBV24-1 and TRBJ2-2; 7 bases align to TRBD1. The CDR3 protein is CATSVPGGNTGELFF. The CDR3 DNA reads TGTGCCACCAGTGTTCCAGGGGGTAACACCGGGGAGCTGTTTTTT.